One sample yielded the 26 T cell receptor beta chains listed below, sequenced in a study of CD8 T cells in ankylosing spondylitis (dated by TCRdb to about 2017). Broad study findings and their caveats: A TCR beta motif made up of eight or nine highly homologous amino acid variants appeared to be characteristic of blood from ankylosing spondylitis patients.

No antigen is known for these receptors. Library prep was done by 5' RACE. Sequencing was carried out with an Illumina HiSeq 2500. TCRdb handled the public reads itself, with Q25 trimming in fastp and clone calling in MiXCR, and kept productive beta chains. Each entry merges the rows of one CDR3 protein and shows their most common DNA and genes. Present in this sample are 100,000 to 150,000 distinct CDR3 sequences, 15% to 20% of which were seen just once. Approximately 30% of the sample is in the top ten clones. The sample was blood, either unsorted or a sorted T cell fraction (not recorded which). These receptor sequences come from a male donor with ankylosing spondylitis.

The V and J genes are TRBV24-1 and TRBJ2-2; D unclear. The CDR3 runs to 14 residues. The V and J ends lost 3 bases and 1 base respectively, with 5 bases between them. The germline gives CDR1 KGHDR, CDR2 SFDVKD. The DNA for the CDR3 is TGTGCCACCAGTGATCGGGTGAACACCGGGGAGCTGTTTTTT. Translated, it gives CATSDRVNTGELFF.

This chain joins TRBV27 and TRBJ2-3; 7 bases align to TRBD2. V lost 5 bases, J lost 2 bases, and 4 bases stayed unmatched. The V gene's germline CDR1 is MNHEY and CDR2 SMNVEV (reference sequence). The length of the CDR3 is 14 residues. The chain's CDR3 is CASSQAGTTDTQYF. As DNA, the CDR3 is TGTGCCAGCAGTCAAGCGGGAACCACAGATACGCAGTATTTT.

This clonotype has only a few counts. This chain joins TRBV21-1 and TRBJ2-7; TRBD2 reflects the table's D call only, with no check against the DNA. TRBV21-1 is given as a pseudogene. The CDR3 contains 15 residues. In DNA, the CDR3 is TGTGCCAGCAGCAATCAAGCTAGCGGAACCTACGAGCAGTACTTC. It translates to CASSNQASGTYEQYF.

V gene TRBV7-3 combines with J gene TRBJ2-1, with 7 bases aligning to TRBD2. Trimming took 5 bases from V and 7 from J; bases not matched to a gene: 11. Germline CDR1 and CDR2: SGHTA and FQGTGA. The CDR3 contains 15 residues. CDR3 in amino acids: CASSPTSEKWNEQFF. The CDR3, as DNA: TGTGCCAGCAGCCCCACTAGCGAAAAATGGAATGAGCAGTTCTTC. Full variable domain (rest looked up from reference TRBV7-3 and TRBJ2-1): GAGVSQTPSNKVTEKGKYVELRCDPISGHTALYWYRQSLGQGPEFLIYFQGTGAADDSGLPNDRFFAVRPEGSVSTLKIQRTERGDSAVYLCASSPTSEKWNEQFFGPGTRLTVL.

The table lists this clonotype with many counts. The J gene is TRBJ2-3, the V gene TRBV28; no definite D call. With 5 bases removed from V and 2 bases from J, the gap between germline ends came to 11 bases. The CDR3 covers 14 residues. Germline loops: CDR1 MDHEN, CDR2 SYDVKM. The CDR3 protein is CASSARSPTDTQYF. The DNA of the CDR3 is TGTGCCAGCAGTGCTAGAAGTCCCACAGATACGCAGTATTTT. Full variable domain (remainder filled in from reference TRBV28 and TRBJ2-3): DVKVTQSSRYLVKRTGEKVFLECVQDMDHENMFWYRQDPGLGLRLIYFSYDVKMKEKGDIPEGYSVSREKKERFSLILESASTNQTSMYLCASSARSPTDTQYFGPGTRLTVL.

DNA of the CDR3: TGCGCCAGCAGCCGATTAGCGGGAGCCTTTGGGTATTTT. The encoded protein is CASSRLAGAFGYF. This sequence joins TRBV5-1 and TRBJ2-3; 9 bases agree with TRBD2. Germline values: CDR1 SGHRS, CDR2 YFSETQ. The V and J ends lost 4 bases and 14 bases, in that order; junction bases with no gene match: 11. There are 13 residues in the CDR3.

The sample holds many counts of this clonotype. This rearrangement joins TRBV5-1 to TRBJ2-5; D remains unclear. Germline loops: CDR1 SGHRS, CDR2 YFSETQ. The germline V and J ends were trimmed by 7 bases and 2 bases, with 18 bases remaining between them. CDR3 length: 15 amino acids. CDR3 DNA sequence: TGCGCCAGCCAGTTAAGTGGAGACGAGCAAGAGACCCAGTACTTC. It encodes CASQLSGDEQETQYF.

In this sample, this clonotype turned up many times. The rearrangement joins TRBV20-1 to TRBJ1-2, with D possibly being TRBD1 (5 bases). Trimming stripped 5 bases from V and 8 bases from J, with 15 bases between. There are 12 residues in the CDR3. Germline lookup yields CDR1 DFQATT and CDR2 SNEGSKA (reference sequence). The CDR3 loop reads CSARGTVGGYTF. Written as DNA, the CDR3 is TGCAGTGCTCGCGGGACGGTTGGCGGCTACACCTTC.

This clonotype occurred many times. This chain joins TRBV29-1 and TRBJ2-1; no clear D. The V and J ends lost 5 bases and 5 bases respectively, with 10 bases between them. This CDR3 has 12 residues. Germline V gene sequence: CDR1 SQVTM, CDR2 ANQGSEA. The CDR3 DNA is TGCAGCGTTCAGCTAGACAACAATGAGCAGTTCTTC. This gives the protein CSVQLDNNEQFF.

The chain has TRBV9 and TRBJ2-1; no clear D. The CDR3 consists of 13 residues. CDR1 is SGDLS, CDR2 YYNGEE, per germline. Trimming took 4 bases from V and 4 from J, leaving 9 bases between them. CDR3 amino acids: CASSPRHYNEQFF. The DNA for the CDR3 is TGTGCCAGCAGCCCCCGCCATTACAATGAGCAGTTCTTC.

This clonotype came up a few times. CDR3: CASSFRAVYGQGRDEQFF. The CDR3 bases are TGTGCCAGCAGCTTTAGGGCGGTGTACGGACAGGGGCGGGATGAGCAGTTCTTC. The V gene is TRBV11-2, the J gene TRBJ2-1; 9 bases fit TRBD1. CDR3 size: 18 residues. Germline V lookup: CDR1 SGHAT, CDR2 FQNNGV. V lost 3 bases to trimming and J lost 8 bases; unmatched junction nucleotides: 17.

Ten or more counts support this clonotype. CDR3 residues: CASTLRITGELFF. The CDR3, as DNA: TGTGCCAGCACCCTAAGAATCACCGGGGAGCTGTTTTTT. This rearrangement joins TRBV7-9 to TRBJ2-2; unclear D gene. Germline loops: CDR1 SEHNR, CDR2 FQNEAQ (reference sequence). V dropped 7 bases and J dropped 4 bases, with 10 bases sitting between them. CDR3 length: 13 amino acids.

CDR3 sequence (DNA): TGTGCCAGCAGCGCCTTTACTAGGAACAATGAGCAGTTCTTC. Residues: CASSAFTRNNEQFF. The V gene is TRBV7-8, the J gene TRBJ2-1; D is perhaps TRBD2 (5 bases). Germline CDR1 reads SGHVS; CDR2 reads FQNEAQ. The CDR3 is 14 residues long. The germline V and J ends were trimmed by 5 bases and 5 bases, with 13 bases remaining between them.

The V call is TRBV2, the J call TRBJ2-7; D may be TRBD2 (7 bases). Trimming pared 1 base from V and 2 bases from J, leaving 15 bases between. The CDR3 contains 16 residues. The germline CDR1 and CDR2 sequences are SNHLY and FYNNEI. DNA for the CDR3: TGTGCCAGCAGTGAAGGGGGGGGCGAGACTCCCTACGAGCAGTACTTC. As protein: CASSEGGGETPYEQYF.

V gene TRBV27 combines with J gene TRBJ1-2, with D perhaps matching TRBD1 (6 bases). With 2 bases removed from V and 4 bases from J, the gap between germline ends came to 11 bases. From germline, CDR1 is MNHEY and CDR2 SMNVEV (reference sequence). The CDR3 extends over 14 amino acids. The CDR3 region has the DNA TGTGCCAGCAGTTTAGGGGGCTCAAGCTATGGCTACACCTTC. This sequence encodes CASSLGGSSYGYTF.

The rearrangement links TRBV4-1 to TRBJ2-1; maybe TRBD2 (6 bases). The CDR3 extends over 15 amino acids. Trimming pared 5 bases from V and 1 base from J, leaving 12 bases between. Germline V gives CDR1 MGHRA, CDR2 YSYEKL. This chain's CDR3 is CASSYRDFSYNEQFF. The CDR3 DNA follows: TGCGCCAGCAGCTACCGGGACTTTTCCTACAATGAGCAGTTCTTC.

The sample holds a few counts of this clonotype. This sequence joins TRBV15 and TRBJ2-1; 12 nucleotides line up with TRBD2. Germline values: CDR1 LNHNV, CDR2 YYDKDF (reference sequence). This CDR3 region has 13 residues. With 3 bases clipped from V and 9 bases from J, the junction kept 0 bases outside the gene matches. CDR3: CATSRTSGGEQFF. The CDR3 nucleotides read TGTGCCACCAGCAGGACTAGCGGGGGTGAGCAGTTCTTC.

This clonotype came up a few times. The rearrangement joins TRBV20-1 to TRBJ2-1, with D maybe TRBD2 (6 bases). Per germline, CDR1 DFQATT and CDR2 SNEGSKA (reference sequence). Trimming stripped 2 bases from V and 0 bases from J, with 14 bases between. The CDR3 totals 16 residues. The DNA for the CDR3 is TGCAGTGCTAGATTGGGGGTGCGGGACTCCTACAATGAGCAGTTCTTC. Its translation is CSARLGVRDSYNEQFF.

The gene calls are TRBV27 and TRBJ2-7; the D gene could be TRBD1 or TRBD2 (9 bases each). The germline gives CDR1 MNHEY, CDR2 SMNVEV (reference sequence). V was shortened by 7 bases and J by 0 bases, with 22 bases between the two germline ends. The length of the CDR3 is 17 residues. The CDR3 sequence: CASTGTGPSGVSYEQYF. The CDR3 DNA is TGTGCCAGCACCGGGACAGGGCCTAGCGGGGTCTCCTACGAGCAGTACTTC.

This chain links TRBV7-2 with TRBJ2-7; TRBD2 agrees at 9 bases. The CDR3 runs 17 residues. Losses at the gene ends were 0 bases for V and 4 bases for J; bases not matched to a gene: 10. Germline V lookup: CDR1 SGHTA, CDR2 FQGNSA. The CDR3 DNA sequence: TGTGCCAGCAGCTTAGCTCCGAGGAGCGGGAGGTGGTACGAGCAGTACTTC. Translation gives CASSLAPRSGRWYEQYF.

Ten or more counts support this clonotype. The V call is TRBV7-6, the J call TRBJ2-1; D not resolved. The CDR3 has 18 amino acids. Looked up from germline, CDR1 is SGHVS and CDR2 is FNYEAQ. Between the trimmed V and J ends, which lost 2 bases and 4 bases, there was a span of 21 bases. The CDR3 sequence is CASSLFVREYDQYNEQFF. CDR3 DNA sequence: TGTGCCAGCAGCTTATTTGTAAGGGAATATGATCAATACAATGAGCAGTTCTTC. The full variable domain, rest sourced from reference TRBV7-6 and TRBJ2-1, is GAGVSQSPRYKVTKRGQDVALRCDPISGHVSLYWYRQALGQGPEFLTYFNYEAQQDKSGLPNDRFSAERPEGSISTLTIQRTEQRDSAMYRCASSLFVREYDQYNEQFFGPGTRLTVL.

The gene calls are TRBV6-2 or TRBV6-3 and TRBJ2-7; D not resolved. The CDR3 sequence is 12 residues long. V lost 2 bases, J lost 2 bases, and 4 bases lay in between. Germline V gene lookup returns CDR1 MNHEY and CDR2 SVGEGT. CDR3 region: CASSYATYEQYF. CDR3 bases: TGTGCCAGCAGTTACGCGACCTACGAGCAGTACTTC.

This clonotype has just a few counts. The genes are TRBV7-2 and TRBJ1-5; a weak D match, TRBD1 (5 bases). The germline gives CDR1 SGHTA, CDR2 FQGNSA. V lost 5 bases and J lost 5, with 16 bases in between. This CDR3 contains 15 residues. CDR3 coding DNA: TGTGCCAGCAGCCTATCTGGGGTGGGGCATCAGCCCCAGCATTTT. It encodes CASSLSGVGHQPQHF.

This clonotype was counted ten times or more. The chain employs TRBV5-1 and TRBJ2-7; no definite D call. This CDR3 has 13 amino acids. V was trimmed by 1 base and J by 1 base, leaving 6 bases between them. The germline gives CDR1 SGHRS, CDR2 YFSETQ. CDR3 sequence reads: CASSLMKSYEQYF. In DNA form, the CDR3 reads TGCGCCAGCAGCTTGATGAAGTCCTACGAGCAGTACTTC. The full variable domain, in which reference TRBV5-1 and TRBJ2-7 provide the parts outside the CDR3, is KAGVTQTPRYLIKTRGQQVTLSCSPISGHRSVSWYQQTPGQGLQFLFEYFSETQRNKGNFPGRFSGRQFSNSRSEMNVSTLELGDSALYLCASSLMKSYEQYFGPGTRLTVT.

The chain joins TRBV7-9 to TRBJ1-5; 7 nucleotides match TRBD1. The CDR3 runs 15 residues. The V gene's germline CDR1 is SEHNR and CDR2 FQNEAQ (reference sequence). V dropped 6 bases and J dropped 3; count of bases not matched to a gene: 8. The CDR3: CASSTGDNNNQPQHF. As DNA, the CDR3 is TGTGCCAGCAGTACAGGGGATAATAACAATCAGCCCCAGCATTTT.

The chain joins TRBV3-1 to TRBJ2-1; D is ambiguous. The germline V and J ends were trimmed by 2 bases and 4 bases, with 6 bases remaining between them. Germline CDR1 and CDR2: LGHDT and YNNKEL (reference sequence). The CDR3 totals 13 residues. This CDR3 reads CASSQTEYNEQFF. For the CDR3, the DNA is TGTGCCAGCAGCCAAACGGAATACAATGAGCAGTTCTTC.